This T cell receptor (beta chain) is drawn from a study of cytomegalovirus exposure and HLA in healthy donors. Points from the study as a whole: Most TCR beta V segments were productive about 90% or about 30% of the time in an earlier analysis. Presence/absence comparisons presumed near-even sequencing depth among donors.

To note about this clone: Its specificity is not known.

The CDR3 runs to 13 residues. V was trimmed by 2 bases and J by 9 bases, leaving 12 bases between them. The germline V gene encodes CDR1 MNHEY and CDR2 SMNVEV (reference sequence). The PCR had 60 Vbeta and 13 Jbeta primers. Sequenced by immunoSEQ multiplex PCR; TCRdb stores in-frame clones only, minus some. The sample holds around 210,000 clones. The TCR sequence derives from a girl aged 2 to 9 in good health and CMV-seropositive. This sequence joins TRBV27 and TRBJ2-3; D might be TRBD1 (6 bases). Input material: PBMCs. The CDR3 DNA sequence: TGTGCCAGCAGTTTAACGGGACATCCCACGCAGTATTTT. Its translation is CASSLTGHPTQYF.